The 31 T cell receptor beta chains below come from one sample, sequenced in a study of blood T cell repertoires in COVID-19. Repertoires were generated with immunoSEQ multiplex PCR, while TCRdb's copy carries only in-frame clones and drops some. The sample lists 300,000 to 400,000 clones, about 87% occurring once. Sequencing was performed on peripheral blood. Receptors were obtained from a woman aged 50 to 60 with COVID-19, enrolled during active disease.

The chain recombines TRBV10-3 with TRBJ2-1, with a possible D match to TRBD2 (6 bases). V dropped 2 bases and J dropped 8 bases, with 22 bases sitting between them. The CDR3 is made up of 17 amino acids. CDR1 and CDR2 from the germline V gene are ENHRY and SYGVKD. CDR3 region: CAISEPGGVSSVDEQFF. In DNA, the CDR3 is TGTGCCATCAGTGAGCCCGGCGGGGTGAGCTCTGTTGATGAGCAGTTCTTC.

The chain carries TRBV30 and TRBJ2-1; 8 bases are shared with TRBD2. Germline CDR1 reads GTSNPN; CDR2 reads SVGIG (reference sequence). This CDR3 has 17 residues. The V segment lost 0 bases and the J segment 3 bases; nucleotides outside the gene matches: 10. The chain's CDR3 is CAWSVWLAGVVYNEQFF. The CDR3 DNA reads TGTGCCTGGAGTGTCTGGCTAGCGGGTGTGGTCTACAATGAGCAGTTCTTC.

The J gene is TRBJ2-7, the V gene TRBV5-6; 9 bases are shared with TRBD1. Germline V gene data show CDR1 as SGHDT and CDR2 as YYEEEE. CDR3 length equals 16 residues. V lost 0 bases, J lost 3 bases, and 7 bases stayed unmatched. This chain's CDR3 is CASSLALGTGIYEQYF. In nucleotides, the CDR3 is TGTGCCAGCAGCTTGGCCCTCGGGACAGGGATCTACGAGCAGTACTTC.

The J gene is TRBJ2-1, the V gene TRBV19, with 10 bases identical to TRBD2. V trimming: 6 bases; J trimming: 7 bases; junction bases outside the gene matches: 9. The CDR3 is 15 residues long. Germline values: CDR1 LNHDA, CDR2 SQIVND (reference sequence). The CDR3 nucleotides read TGTGCCAGTAGGACACTAGCGGGACTGTCGAATGAGCAGTTCTTC. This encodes CASRTLAGLSNEQFF.

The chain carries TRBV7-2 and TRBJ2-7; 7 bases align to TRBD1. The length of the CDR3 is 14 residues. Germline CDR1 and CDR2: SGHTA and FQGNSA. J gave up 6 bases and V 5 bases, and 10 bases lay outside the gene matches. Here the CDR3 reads CASSPGDRPFEQYF. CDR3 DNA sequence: TGTGCCAGCAGCCCTGGGGACAGACCATTCGAGCAGTACTTC.

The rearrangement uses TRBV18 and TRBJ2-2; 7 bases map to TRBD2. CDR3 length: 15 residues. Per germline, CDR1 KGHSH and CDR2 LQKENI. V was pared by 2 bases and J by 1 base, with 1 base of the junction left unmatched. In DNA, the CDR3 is TGTGCCAGCTCACCAGGGAGGGAGAACACCGGGGAGCTGTTTTTT. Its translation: CASSPGRENTGELFF.

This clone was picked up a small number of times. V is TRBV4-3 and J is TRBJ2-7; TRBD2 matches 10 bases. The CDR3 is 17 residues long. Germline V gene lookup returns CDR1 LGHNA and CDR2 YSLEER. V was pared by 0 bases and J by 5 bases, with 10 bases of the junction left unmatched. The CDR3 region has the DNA TGCGCCAGCAGCCAAGATCTGGTGGCTAGCGGGAGCGACGAGCAGTACTTC. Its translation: CASSQDLVASGSDEQYF.

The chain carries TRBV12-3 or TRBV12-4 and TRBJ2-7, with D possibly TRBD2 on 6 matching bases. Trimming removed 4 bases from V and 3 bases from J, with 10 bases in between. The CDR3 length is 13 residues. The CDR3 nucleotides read TGTGCCAGCAGTTCTCGGGGGAACTACGAGCAGTACTTC. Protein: CASSSRGNYEQYF.

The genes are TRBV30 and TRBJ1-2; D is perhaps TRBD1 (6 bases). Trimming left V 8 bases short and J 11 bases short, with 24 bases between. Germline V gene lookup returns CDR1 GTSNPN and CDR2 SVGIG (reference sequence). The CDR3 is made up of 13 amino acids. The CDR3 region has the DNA TGTGCCCGAGCAGCCAGGGGATCTTCTTCTTACACCTTC. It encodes CARAARGSSSYTF.

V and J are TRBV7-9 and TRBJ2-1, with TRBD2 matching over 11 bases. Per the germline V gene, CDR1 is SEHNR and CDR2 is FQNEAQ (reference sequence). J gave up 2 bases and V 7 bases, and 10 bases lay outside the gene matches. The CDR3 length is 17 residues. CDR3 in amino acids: CASTLIGTSGTYNEQFF. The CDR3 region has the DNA TGTGCCAGCACCCTAATAGGGACTAGCGGCACCTACAATGAGCAGTTCTTC.

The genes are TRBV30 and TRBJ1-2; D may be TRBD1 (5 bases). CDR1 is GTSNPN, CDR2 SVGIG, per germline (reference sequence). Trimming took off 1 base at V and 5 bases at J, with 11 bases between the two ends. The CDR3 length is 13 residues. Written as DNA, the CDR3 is TGTGCCTGGAGTGCCGTCAGGGATTATGGCTACACCTTC. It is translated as CAWSAVRDYGYTF.

The CDR3 DNA reads as TGTGCCAGCTCACCAATAGAGGGGGCCTCCTACAATGAGCAGTTCTTC. It is translated as CASSPIEGASYNEQFF. The chain carries TRBV18 and TRBJ2-1; 7 bases fit TRBD1. Germline loops: CDR1 KGHSH, CDR2 LQKENI. The CDR3 has 16 amino acids. Trimming removed 2 bases from V and 0 bases from J; junction bases left unmatched: 4.

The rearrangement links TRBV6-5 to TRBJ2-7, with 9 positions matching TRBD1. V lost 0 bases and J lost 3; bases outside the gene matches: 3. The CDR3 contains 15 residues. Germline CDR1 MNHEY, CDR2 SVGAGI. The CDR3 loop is CASSYSRDRVYEQYF. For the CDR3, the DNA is TGTGCCAGCAGTTACTCAAGGGACAGGGTCTACGAGCAGTACTTC.

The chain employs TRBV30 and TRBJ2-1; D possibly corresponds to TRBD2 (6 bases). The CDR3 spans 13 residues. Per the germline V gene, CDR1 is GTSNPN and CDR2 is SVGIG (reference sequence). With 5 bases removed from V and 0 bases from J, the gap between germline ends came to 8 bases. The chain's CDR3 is CAWRGSSYNEQFF. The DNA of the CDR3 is TGTGCCTGGCGGGGGAGCTCCTACAATGAGCAGTTCTTC.

The CDR3 is CASSLLGEAGAGSYEQYF. In DNA form, the CDR3 reads TGCGCCAGCAGCTTGCTGGGGGAGGCGGGAGCGGGCTCCTACGAGCAGTACTTC. The chain joins TRBV5-1 to TRBJ2-7, with 7 bases matching TRBD2. V was clipped by 1 base and J by 0 bases; unmatched bases: 13. The CDR3 sequence is 18 residues long. In germline, CDR1 is SGHRS, CDR2 YFSETQ.

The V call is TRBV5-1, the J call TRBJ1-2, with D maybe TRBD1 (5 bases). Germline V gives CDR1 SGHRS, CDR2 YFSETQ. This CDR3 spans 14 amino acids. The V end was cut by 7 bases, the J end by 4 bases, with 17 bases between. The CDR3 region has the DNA TGCGCCAGCGGACAAGGTGGGGATCGCTATGGCTACACCTTC. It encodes CASGQGGDRYGYTF.

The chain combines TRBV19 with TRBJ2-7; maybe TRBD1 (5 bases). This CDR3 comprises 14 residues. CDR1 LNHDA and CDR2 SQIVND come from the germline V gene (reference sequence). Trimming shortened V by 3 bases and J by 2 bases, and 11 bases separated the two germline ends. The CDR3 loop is CASSIRAAPYEQYF. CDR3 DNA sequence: TGTGCCAGTAGTATCAGGGCGGCCCCCTACGAGCAGTACTTC.

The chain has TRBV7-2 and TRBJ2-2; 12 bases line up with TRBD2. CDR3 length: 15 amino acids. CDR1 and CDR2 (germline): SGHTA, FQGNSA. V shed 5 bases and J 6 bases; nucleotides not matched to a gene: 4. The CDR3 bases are TGTGCCAGCAGCCCCGGGACTAGCGGGCCCGGGGAGCTGTTTTTT. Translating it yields CASSPGTSGPGELFF.

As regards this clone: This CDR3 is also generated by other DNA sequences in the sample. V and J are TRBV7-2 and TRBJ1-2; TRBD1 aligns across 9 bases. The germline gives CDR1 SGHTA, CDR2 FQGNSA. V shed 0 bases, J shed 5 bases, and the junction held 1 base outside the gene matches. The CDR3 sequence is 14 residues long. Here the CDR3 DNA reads TGTGCCAGCAGCTTAGCGGGACAGGGATATGGCTACACCTTC. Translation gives CASSLAGQGYGYTF.

CDR3 DNA: TGTGCCAGCAGCTTGCTTTCGGGGAGGGAGCAGTACTTC. Translated, it gives CASSLLSGREQYF. The V call is TRBV2, the J call TRBJ2-7, with D maybe TRBD2 (6 bases). Germline lookup yields CDR1 SNHLY and CDR2 FYNNEI. Trimming took off 6 bases at V and 7 bases at J, with 16 bases between the two ends. CDR3 length: 13 amino acids.

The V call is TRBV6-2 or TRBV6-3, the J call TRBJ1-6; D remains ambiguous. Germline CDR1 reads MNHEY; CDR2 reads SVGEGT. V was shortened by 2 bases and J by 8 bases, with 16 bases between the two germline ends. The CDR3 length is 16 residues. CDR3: CASSYREPHRDSPLHF. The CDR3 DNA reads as TGTGCCAGCAGTTACAGGGAGCCGCACCGGGATTCACCCCTCCACTTT.

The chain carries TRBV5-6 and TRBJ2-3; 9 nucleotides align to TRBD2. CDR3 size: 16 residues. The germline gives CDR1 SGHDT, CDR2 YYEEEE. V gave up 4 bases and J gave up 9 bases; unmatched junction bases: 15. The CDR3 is CASSLLNSGSGDTQYF. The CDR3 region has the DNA TGTGCCAGCAGCCTTCTGAATAGCGGGAGCGGAGACACGCAGTATTTT.

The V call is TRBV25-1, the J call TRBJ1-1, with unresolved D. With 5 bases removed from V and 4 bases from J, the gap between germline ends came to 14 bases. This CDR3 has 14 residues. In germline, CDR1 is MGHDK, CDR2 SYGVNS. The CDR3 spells CASSTRRGGTEAFF. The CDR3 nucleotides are TGTGCCAGCAGTACCCGGAGAGGAGGCACTGAAGCTTTCTTT. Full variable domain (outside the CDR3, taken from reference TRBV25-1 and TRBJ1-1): EADIYQTPRYLVIGTGKKITLECSQTMGHDKMYWYQQDPGMELHLIHYSYGVNSTEKGDLSSESTVSRIRTEHFPLTLESARPSHTSQYLCASSTRRGGTEAFFGQGTRLTVV.

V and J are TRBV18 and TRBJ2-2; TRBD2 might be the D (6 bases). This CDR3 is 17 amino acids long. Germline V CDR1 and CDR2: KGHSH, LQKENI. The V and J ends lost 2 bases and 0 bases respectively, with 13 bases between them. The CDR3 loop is CASSPIRRLANTGELFF. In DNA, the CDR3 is TGTGCCAGCTCACCAATTCGTAGACTAGCGAACACCGGGGAGCTGTTTTTT.

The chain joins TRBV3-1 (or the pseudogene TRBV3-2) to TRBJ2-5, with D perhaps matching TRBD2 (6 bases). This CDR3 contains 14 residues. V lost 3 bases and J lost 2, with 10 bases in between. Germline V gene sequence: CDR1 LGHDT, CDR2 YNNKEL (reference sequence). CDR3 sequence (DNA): TGTGCCAGCAGCCATGGGACTGTACAAGAGACCCAGTACTTC. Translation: CASSHGTVQETQYF.

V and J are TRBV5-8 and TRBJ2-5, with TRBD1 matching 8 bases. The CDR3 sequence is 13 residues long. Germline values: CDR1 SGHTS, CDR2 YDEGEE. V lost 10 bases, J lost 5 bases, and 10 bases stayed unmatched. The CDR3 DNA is TGTGCCGGGCCCGCAGGGGGCTGGGAGACCCAGTACTTC. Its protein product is CAGPAGGWETQYF.

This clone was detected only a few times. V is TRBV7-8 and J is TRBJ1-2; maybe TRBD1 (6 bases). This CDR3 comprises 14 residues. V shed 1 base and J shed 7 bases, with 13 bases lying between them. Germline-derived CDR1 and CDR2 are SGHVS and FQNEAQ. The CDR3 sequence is CASSLDWGLLGYTF. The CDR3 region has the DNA TGTGCCAGCAGCTTAGATTGGGGGCTTCTTGGCTACACCTTC.

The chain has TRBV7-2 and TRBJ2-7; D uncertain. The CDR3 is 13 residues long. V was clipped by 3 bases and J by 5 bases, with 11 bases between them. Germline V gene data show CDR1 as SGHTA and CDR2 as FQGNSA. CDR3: CASSLAVPNEQYF. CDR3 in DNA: TGTGCCAGCAGCTTGGCGGTACCTAACGAGCAGTACTTC.

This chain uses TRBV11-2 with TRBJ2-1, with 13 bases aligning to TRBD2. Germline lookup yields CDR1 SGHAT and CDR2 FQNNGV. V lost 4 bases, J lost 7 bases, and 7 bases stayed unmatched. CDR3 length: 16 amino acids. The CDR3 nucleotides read TGTGCCAGCAGCTCCTGGACTAGCGGGAGTAATAATGAGCAGTTCTTC. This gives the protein CASSSWTSGSNNEQFF.

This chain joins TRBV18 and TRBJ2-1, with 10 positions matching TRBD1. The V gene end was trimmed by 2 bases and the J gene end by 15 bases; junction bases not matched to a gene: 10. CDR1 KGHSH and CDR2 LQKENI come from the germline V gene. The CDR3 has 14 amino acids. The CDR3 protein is CASSPIRDRGMLFF. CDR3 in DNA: TGTGCCAGCTCACCAATCCGGGACAGGGGAATGCTGTTCTTC. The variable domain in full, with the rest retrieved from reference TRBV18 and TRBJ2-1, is NAGVMQNPRHLVRRRGQEARLRCSPMKGHSHVYWYRQLPEEGLKFMVYLQKENIIDESGMPKERFSAEFPKEGPSILRIQQVVRGDSAAYFCASSPIRDRGMLFFGPGTRLTVL.

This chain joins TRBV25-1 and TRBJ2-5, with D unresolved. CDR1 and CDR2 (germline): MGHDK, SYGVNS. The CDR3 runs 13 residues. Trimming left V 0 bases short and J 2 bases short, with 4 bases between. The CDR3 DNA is TGTGCCAGCAGTGAATATATTCAAGAGACCCAGTACTTC. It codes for CASSEYIQETQYF. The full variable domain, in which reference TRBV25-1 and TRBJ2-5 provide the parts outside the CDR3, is EADIYQTPRYLVIGTGKKITLECSQTMGHDKMYWYQQDPGMELHLIHYSYGVNSTEKGDLSSESTVSRIRTEHFPLTLESARPSHTSQYLCASSEYIQETQYFGPGTRLLVL.